The 21 T cell receptor beta chains given below trace back to one sample, sequenced in a study of T cells expressing NK-cell markers. TCRdb re-called the 5' RACE reads; every CDR3 protein appears as one record, without DNA. The sample's table shows about 260,000 distinct CDR3 sequences. The sequencing input was blood T cells: a sorted CD56 or NKG2C T cell subset, CD4+ or CD8+ T cells, or bulk PBMC T cells (not recorded which). The receptors come from a man younger than 35 in good health.

This rearrangement joins TRBV20-1 to TRBJ2-1; the D call from TCRdb, TRBD2, cannot be confirmed without DNA. Germline V gene sequence: CDR1 DFQATT, CDR2 SNEGSKA (reference sequence). The CDR3 contains 18 residues. CDR3 region: CSAAAGTSGSHVYNEQFF.

The rearrangement uses TRBV6-4 and TRBJ2-1; TCRdb lists TRBD2, though no DNA is available to test this call. The CDR3 length is 13 residues. From germline, CDR1 is MRHNA and CDR2 SNTAGT. This chain's CDR3 is CASSEAGPSEQFF.

V and J are TRBV29-1 and TRBJ2-5; TCRdb names TRBD2, which stays unverified in the absence of DNA. CDR1 and CDR2 from the germline V gene are SQVTM and ANQGSEA. This CDR3 has 15 residues. The CDR3 spells CSVGLTGLGQETQYF. The variable domain in full, with the rest retrieved from reference TRBV29-1 and TRBJ2-5, is SAVISQKPSRDICQRGTSLTIQCQVDSQVTMMFWYRQQPGQSLTLIATANQGSEATYESGFVIDKFPISRPNLTFSTLTVSNMSPEDSSIYLCSVGLTGLGQETQYFGPGTRLLVL.

The CDR3: CASSQSEKYNEQFF. The chain employs TRBV23-1 and TRBJ2-1. TRBV23-1 is treated as an ORF (open reading frame) with a function not yet certain. The CDR3 contains 14 residues.

The chain uses TRBV7-3 and TRBJ2-3; TCRdb returns TRBD2, unconfirmable since there is no DNA. Germline CDR1 reads SGHTA; CDR2 reads FQGTGA. The CDR3 covers 15 residues. The CDR3 loop reads CASGTSGNSRNTQYF.

The chain uses TRBV6-5 and TRBJ2-7; the TCRdb D gene call, TRBD1, has no DNA to confirm it. The CDR3 length is 15 residues. Germline V gives CDR1 MNHEY, CDR2 SVGAGI. CDR3 residues: CASSYRDRGPYEQYF.

V usage is TRBV20-1 and J usage is TRBJ2-5; there is no DNA to check the TCRdb D call of TRBD2. The germline V gene has CDR1 DFQATT and CDR2 SNEGSKA (reference sequence). The CDR3 extends over 13 amino acids. CDR3 region: CSARGQGLAGQYF.

The V and J genes are TRBV20-1 and TRBJ1-2. The CDR3 has 11 amino acids. Germline lookup yields CDR1 DFQATT and CDR2 SNEGSKA (reference sequence). The CDR3 sequence: CSSRRDPGYTF.

The genes are TRBV7-2 and TRBJ2-1; lacking DNA, the TRBD2 call made by TCRdb goes unchecked. This CDR3 has 15 amino acids. The germline V gene encodes CDR1 SGHTA and CDR2 FQGNSA. The CDR3 reads CASSFVAGAYNEQFF.

The chain links TRBV12-3 or TRBV12-4 to TRBJ1-3; the TRBD1 assignment by TCRdb is unverifiable without DNA. The CDR3 contains 14 residues. The CDR3 loop reads CASKDRDNGNTIYF.

This chain links TRBV24-1 with TRBJ2-5; TCRdb names TRBD1, which stays unverified in the absence of DNA. The V gene's germline CDR1 is KGHDR and CDR2 SFDVKD. The CDR3 extends over 15 amino acids. The CDR3 reads CATSDLRGVIETQYF.

The chain recombines TRBV12-3 or TRBV12-4 with TRBJ2-5. The CDR3 spans 13 residues. The CDR3 loop reads CASQSSGRETQYF.

The chain recombines TRBV7-9 with TRBJ2-1; TCRdb picks TRBD2, but there is no DNA to check that call. CDR1 and CDR2 (germline): SEHNR, FQNEAQ (reference sequence). The CDR3 extends over 15 amino acids. CDR3 amino acids: CASSPTSGRIDEQFF. Full variable domain (rest looked up from reference TRBV7-9 and TRBJ2-1): DTGVSQNPRHKITKRGQNVTFRCDPISEHNRLYWYRQTLGQGPEFLTYFQNEAQLEKSRLLSDRFSAERPKGSFSTLEIQRTEQGDSAMYLCASSPTSGRIDEQFFGPGTRLTVL.

The chain combines TRBV20-1 with TRBJ2-1; lacking DNA, the TRBD1 call made by TCRdb goes unchecked. The CDR3 is 13 amino acids. Germline V lookup: CDR1 DFQATT, CDR2 SNEGSKA (reference sequence). CDR3 sequence: CSALQGSYNEQFF.

The chain combines TRBV5-6 with TRBJ1-3. The CDR3 has 12 amino acids. Germline V lookup: CDR1 SGHDT, CDR2 YYEEEE. This CDR3 reads CASSERVDTIYF.

This chain joins TRBV29-1 and TRBJ2-3; TCRdb's assignment of TRBD1 cannot be checked, as there is no DNA. The CDR3 contains 16 residues. Per the germline V gene, CDR1 is SQVTM and CDR2 is ANQGSEA. Here the CDR3 reads CSVALDRGPGTDTQYF.

The V gene is TRBV6-4, the J gene TRBJ1-2. Germline V gene lookup returns CDR1 MRHNA and CDR2 SNTAGT. The CDR3 totals 12 residues. The CDR3 spells CASSGRAKGYTF.

The rearrangement uses TRBV20-1 and TRBJ2-4. There are 17 residues in the CDR3. Germline V gives CDR1 DFQATT, CDR2 SNEGSKA (reference sequence). The CDR3: CSARDGYERLAKNIQYF.

The chain recombines TRBV18 with TRBJ2-6; the TCRdb D gene call, TRBD1, has no DNA to confirm it. Germline V lookup: CDR1 KGHSH, CDR2 LQKENI. The CDR3 length is 17 residues. The CDR3 reads CASSRFTGASGANVLTF.

The V and J genes are TRBV5-1 and TRBJ2-7; lacking DNA, the TRBD2 call made by TCRdb goes unchecked. The CDR3 is 15 residues long. CDR1 is SGHRS, CDR2 YFSETQ, per germline. This chain's CDR3 is CASSLGTGPTYEQYF.

The chain recombines TRBV2 with TRBJ2-5. The CDR3 covers 15 residues. Germline CDR1 SNHLY, CDR2 FYNNEI. This chain's CDR3 is CASTVLLQFQETQYF.